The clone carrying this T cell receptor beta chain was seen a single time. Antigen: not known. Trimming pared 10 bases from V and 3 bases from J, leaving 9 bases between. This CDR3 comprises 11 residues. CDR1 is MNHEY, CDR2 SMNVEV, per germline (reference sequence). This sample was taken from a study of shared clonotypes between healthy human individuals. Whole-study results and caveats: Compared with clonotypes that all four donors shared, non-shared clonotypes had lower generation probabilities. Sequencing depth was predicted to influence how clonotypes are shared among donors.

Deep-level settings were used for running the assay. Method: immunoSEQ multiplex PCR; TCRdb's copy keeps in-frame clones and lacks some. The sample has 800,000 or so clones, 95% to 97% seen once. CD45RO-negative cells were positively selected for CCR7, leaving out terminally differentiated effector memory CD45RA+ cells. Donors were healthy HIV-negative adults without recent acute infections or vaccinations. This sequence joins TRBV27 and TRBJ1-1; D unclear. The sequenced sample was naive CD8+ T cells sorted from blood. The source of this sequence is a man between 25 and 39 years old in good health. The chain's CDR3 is CATYVYTEAFF. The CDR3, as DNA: TGTGCCACTTACGTGTACACTGAAGCTTTCTTT.